This T cell receptor beta chain was retrieved from a study of T cell repertoires in aging, cancer and after chemotherapy. In the study overall: Glioblastoma patients receiving temozolomide-based therapy gave paired samples before and after chemotherapy. The whole study produced a dataset of several million TCR reads.

A mixed TRB-A/B primer pool amplified rearranged TRB by multiplex touch-down PCR. TCRdb re-analysed the multiplex PCR reads in MiXCR, keeping a single row per CDR3 protein. The repertoire holds some 6,700 distinct CDR3 sequences, with about 50% as singletons. Peripheral blood genomic DNA, not sorted cells or RNA, was the template. The study, taken as a whole, reports: In cancer patients, declining TCR diversity with age involved lost richness and lost evenness. Untreated cancer patients had significantly lower blood TCR diversity than age-matched healthy donors.

This clonotype was seen a few times. What it binds is unknown. This CDR3 spans 14 amino acids. Germline CDR1 is SGHTA and CDR2 is FQGNSA. J was trimmed by 10 bases and V by 2 bases; bases with no gene match: 4. J is TRBJ1-4 and V is TRBV7-2; 10 bases match TRBD1. The receptor was derived from a human donor with a solid tumor. Sequenced sample: blood. The CDR3 DNA reads TGTGCCAGCAGCTTAAGGCGGACAGGGGGAAAACTGTTTTTT. This gives the protein CASSLRRTGGKLFF.